One T cell receptor (beta chain) is described in this entry. The entry originates in a study of blood T cell repertoires in COVID-19. Original data processing: Estimation of nucleated cell counts was performed using reference gene primer amplification. Method: immunoSEQ multiplex PCR; TCRdb's copy keeps in-frame clones and lacks some. V and J calls plus clone size are reproduced from that table; the DNA served to infer D and trimming. The repertoire has about 64,000 clones, around 89% of them found once; the top ten carry 10%. Cohorts were assigned according to the clinical history that participants reported. The CDR3 spans 15 residues. Germline CDR1 is SQVTM and CDR2 is ANQGSEA. The trim removed 8 bases at V and 8 bases at J, leaving 11 bases unmatched.

The chain uses TRBV29-1 and TRBJ2-1; 14 bases map to TRBD2. The TCR was taken from a woman in her forties who had recovered from COVID-19. The sequenced sample was PBMCs or T cells enriched from blood (not recorded which). The CDR3 reads CSPRLAGGLKDEQFF. CDR3 sequence (DNA): TGCAGCCCCAGACTAGCGGGGGGGTTAAAGGATGAGCAGTTCTTC.